The clone carrying this T cell receptor beta chain was observed a few times. Its antigen is as yet unknown. The data derive from a study of Graves' ophthalmopathy and Graves' hyperthyroidism. In germline, CDR1 is SGDLS, CDR2 YYNGEE. The CDR3 spans 14 residues. Trimming took 0 bases from V and 1 from J, leaving 2 bases between them. Amplified material comprised TCR beta CDR3 regions derived from RNA transcripts. HTBI-primed RT-PCR formed the first round, and a multiplex PCR formed the second. In TCRdb, the multiplex PCR reads were re-called with MiXCR into one record per CDR3 protein. Of 200,000 to 250,000 distinct CDR3 sequences listed, 20% to 25% are singletons. Overall study results and limits: In blood, most expanded thyroid clonotypes above 0.001 frequency were also detected.

The chain carries TRBV9 and TRBJ2-6; no clear D gene. The sequencing input was peripheral blood. The clonotype originates from a woman in her forties or fifties with Graves' ophthalmopathy. CDR3 region: CASSVGSGANVLTF. CDR3 coding DNA: TGTGCCAGCAGCGTAGGGTCTGGGGCCAACGTCCTGACTTTC.